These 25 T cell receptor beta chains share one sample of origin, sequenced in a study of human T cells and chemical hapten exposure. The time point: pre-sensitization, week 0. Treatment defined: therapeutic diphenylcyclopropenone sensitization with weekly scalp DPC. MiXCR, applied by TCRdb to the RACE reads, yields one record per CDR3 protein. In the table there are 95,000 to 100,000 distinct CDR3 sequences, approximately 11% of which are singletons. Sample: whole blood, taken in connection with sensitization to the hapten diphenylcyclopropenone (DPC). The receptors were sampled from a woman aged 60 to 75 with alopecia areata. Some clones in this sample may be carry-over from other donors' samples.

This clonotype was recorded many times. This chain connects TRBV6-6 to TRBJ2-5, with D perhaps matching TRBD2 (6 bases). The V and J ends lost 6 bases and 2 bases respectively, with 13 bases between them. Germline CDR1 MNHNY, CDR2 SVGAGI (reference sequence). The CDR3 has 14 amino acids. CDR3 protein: CASSAPSEQETQYF. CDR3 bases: TGTGCCAGCAGCGCACCTAGCGAACAAGAGACCCAGTACTTC.

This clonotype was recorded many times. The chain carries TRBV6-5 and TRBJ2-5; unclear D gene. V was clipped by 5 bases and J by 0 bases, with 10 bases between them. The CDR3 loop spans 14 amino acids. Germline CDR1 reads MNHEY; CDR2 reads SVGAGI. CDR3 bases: TGTGCCAGCAGTAAAAATGGGCACCAAGAGACCCAGTACTTC. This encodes CASSKNGHQETQYF.

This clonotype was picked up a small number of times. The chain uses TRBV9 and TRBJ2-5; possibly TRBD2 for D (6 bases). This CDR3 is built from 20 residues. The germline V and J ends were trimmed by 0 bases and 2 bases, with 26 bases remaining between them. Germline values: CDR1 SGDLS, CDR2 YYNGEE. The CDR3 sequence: CASSVAAPFAGRRDQETQYF. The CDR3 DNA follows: TGTGCCAGCAGCGTAGCGGCCCCCTTCGCGGGGAGAAGGGATCAAGAGACCCAGTACTTC.

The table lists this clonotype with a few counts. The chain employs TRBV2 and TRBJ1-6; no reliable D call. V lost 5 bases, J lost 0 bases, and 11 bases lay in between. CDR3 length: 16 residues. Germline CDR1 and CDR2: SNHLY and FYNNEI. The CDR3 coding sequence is TGTGCCAGCAGTACCGACCGGAGCTCCTATAATTCACCCCTCCACTTT. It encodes CASSTDRSSYNSPLHF.

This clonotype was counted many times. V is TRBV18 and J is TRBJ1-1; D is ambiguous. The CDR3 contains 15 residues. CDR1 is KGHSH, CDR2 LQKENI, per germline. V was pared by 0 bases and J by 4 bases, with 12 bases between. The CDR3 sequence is CASSPPKGESTEAFF. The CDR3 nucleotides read TGTGCCAGCTCACCACCTAAGGGTGAGAGCACTGAAGCTTTCTTT.

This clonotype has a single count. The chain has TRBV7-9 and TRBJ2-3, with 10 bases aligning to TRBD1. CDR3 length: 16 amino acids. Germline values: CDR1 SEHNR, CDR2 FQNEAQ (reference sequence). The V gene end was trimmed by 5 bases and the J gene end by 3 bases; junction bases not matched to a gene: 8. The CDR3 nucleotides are TGTGCCAGCAGCCCAACGCCGGGACAGGGGACAGATACGCAGTATTTT. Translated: CASSPTPGQGTDTQYF.

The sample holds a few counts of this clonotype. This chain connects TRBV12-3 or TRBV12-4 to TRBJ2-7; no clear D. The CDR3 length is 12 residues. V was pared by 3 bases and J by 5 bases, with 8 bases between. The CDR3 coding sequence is TGTGCCAGCAGTTTTACGGTGAACGAGCAGTACTTC. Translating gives CASSFTVNEQYF.

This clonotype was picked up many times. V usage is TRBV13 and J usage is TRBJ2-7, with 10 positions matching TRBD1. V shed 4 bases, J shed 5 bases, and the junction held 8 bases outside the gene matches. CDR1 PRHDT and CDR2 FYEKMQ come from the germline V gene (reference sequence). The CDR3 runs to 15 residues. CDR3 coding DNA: TGTGCCAGCAGCTCTCCGGGACAGGGGTCCCACGAGCAGTACTTC. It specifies CASSSPGQGSHEQYF.

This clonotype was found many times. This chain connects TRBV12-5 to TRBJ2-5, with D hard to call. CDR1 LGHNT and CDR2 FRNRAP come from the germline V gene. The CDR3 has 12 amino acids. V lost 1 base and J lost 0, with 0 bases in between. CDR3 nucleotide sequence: TGTGCTAGTGGTTTGGACCAAGAGACCCAGTACTTC. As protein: CASGLDQETQYF.

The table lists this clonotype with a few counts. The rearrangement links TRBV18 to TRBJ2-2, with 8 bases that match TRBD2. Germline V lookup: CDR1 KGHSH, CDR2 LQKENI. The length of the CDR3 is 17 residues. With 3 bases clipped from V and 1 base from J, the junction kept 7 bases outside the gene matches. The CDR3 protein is CASSPRAGALNTGELFF. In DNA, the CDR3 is TGTGCCAGCTCACCGAGAGCGGGGGCGCTGAACACCGGGGAGCTGTTTTTT.

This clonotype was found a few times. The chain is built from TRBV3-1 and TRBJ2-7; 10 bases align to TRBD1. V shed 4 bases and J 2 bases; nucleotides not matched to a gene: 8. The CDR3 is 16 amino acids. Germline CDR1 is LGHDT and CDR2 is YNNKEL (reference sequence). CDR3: CASSRDGGTGAYEQYF. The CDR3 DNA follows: TGTGCCAGCAGCCGAGATGGTGGGACAGGGGCCTACGAGCAGTACTTC.

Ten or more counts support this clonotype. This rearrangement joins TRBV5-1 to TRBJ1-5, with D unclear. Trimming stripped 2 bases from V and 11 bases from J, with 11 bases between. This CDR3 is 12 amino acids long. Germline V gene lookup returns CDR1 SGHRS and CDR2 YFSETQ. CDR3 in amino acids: CASSFVVKTQHF. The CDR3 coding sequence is TGCGCCAGCAGCTTTGTCGTGAAGACCCAGCATTTT.

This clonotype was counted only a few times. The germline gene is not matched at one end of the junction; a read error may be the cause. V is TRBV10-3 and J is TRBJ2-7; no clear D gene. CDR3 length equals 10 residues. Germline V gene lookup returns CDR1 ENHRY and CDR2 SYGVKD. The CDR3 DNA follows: TGTGCCATCAGTGAGATCGGTCTGAGCTTC. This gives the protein CAISEIGLSF.

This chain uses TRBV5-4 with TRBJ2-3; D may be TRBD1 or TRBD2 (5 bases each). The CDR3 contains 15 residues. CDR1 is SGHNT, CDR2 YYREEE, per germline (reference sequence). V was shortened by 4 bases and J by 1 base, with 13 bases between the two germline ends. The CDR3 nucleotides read TGTGCCAGCAGCCCCGCCCCGGGGCGCACAGATACGCAGTATTTT. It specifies CASSPAPGRTDTQYF.

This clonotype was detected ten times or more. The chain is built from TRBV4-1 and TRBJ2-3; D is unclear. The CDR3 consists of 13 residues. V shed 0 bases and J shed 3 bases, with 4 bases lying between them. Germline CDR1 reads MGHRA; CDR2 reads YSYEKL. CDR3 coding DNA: TGCGCCAGCAGCCAAGATTGGACAGATACGCAGTATTTT. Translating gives CASSQDWTDTQYF.

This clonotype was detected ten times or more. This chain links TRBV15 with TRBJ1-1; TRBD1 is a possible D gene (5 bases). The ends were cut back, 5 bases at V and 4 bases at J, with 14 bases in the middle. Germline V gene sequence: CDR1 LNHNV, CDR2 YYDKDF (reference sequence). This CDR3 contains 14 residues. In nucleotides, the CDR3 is TGTGCCACCAGCGGCACAGGAGGGGCCACTGAAGCTTTCTTT. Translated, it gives CATSGTGGATEAFF. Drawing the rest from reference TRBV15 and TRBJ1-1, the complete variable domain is DAMVIQNPRYQVTQFGKPVTLSCSQTLNHNVMYWYQQKSSQAPKLLFHYYDKDFNNEADTPDNFQSRRPNTSFCFLDIRSPGLGDTAMYLCATSGTGGATEAFFGQGTRLTVV.

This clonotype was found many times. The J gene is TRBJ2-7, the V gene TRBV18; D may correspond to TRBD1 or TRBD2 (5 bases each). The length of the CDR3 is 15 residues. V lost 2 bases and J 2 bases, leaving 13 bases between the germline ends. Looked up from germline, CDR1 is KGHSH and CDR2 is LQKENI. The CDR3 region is CASSPGGIGTYEQYF. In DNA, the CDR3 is TGTGCCAGCTCACCAGGGGGTATCGGAACCTACGAGCAGTACTTC.

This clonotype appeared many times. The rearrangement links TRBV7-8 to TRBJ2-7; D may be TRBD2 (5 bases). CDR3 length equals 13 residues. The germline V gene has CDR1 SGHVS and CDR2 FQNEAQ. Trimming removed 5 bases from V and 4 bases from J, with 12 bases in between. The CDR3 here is CASSPAAKYEQYF. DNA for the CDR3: TGTGCCAGCAGCCCAGCGGCTAAGTACGAGCAGTACTTC.

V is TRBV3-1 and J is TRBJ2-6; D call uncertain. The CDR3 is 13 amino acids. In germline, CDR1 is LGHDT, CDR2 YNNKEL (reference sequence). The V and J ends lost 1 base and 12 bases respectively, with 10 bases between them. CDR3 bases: TGTGCCAGCAGCCAAGCTTCGGTGAGCGTCCTGACTTTC. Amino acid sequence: CASSQASVSVLTF.

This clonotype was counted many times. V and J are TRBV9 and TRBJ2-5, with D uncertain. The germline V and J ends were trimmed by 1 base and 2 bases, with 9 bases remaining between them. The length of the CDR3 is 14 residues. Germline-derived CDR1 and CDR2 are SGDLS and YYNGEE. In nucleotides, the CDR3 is TGTGCCAGCAGCGTATCAGAAGTTCAAGAGACCCAGTACTTC. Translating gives CASSVSEVQETQYF.

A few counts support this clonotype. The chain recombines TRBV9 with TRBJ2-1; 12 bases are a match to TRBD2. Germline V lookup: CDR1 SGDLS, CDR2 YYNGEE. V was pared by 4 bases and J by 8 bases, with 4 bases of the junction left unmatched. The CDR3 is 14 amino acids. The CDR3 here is CASSFSSGGDEQFF. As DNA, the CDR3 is TGTGCCAGCAGCTTCTCTAGCGGGGGGGATGAGCAGTTCTTC.

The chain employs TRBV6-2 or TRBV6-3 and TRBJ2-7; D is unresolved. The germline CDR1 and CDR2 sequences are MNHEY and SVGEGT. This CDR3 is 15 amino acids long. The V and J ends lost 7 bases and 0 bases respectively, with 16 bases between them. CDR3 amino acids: CASTNLKGYSYEQYF. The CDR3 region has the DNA TGTGCCAGCACCAATTTAAAAGGCTACTCCTACGAGCAGTACTTC.

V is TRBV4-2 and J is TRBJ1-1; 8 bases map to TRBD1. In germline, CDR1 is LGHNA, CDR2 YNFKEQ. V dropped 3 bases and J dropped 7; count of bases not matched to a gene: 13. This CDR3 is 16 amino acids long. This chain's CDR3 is CASSQEYRGLLVEAFF. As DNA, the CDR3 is TGTGCCAGCAGCCAGGAATACAGGGGGTTGTTGGTTGAAGCTTTCTTT.

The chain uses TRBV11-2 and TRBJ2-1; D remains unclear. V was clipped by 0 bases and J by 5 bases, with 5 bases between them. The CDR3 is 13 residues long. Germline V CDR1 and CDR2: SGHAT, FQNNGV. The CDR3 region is CASSLEEDNEQFF. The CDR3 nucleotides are TGTGCCAGCAGCTTAGAAGAAGACAATGAGCAGTTCTTC.

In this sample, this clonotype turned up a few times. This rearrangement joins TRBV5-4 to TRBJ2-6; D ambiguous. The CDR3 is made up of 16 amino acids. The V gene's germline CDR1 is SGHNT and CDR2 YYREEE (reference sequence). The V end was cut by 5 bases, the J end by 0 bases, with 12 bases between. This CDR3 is CASSFARVSGANVLTF. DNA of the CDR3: TGTGCCAGCAGTTTTGCTCGGGTCTCTGGGGCCAACGTCCTGACTTTC.